Included here is one T cell receptor (beta chain) sequence, with context. The antigen remains undetermined. The entry originates in a study of cytomegalovirus exposure and HLA in healthy donors. Study-wide results and caveats: Cytomegalovirus-associated status was assigned to around 160 TCR beta chains. In a later analysis, a missense DCLRE1C variant was linked to TCR beta V- and J-gene trimming. A few CMV-associated chains proved CMV antigen-specific in vitro.

PCR involved 60 Vbeta and 13 Jbeta primers. The authors' processing: A later analysis tallied 75 million to 80 million unique TCR beta chains, about 9.9 million of them shared. The method was immunoSEQ multiplex PCR; TCRdb's version includes in-frame clones alone and lacks a portion of them. V and J calls and clone size come straight from that table; D and trimming were deduced from the DNA. The sample table includes approximately 140,000 clones. V was clipped by 1 base and J by 8 bases; unmatched bases: 7. Looked up from germline, CDR1 is SEHNR and CDR2 is FQNEAQ (reference sequence). The CDR3 consists of 14 residues.

The sequenced sample consisted of PBMCs. The rearrangement uses TRBV7-9 and TRBJ1-2, with 7 bases identical to TRBD1. The receptor comes from a woman between 18 and 29 years old in good health and CMV-seronegative. The CDR3 bases are TGTGCCAGCAGCTTAGAAGACAGGGCTGGGGGCTACACCTTC. Its protein product is CASSLEDRAGGYTF.